The clone carrying this T cell receptor beta chain was seen at least ten times. As yet, its antigen is unknown. The CDR3 end falls 3 residues outside the read, so it is completed with the germline J gene. V was pared by 2 bases and J by 6 bases, with 4 bases of the junction left unmatched. Germline CDR1 is SGHRS and CDR2 is YFSETQ. CDR3 length equals 13 residues. This sample stems from a study of T cell clonality in common variable immunodeficiency. Regarding the study as a whole: Fewer deletions and N-nucleotide insertions were reportedly seen in common variable immunodeficiency TCR beta sequences.

Sequencing used immunoSEQ multiplex PCR; TCRdb keeps in-frame clones, though not all of them. Listed for the sample are roughly 40,000 clones, none seen a single time. Most patients and controls had Caucasian heritage. The gene calls are TRBV5-1 and TRBJ1-1, with 7 bases that match TRBD1. The specimen was peripheral blood mononuclear cells. The sequence came from a person aged 18 to 75 in good health. CDR3 bases read: TGCGCCAGCAGCTTCGGGGACAGTTCTGAA. This gives the protein CASSFGDSSE. The complete CDR3 sequence is CASSFGDSSEAFF.